A single sample is the source of the 5 T cell receptor beta chains below, sequenced in a study of type 1 and type 2 diabetes patients. The PCR template was genomic DNA. Amplification of the beta chain CDR3 used 30 forward and 13 reverse multiplex primers. TCRdb redid the calling of the multiplex PCR reads with MiXCR, one entry per CDR3 protein. The sample has 250,000 or so distinct CDR3 sequences, more than 45% seen once. The sequenced sample consisted of peripheral blood mononuclear cells (PBMCs). These receptors all come from a man between 18 and 35 years old with type 2 diabetes.

The CDR3 DNA reads TGTGCCAGCAGCCCAGCCGGGGGTGGAAGACTCTACGAGCAGTACTTC. The encoded protein is CASSPAGGGRLYEQYF. This rearrangement joins TRBV7-9 to TRBJ2-7; D is perhaps TRBD2 (6 bases). CDR1 SEHNR and CDR2 FQNEAQ come from the germline V gene (reference sequence). This CDR3 spans 16 amino acids. V was cut by 5 bases and J by 3 bases, with 20 bases left in between.

The CDR3 reads CASSGNDRHTF. The CDR3 DNA sequence: TGTGCCAGCAGTGGCAACGATCGGCACACCTTC. This sequence joins TRBV2 and TRBJ1-2; D call uncertain. Trimming took off 4 bases at V and 12 bases at J, with 12 bases between the two ends. This CDR3 is 11 amino acids long. Germline V gene sequence: CDR1 SNHLY, CDR2 FYNNEI. The full variable domain, in which reference TRBV2 and TRBJ1-2 provide the parts outside the CDR3, is EPEVTQTPSHQVTQMGQEVILRCVPISNHLYFYWYRQILGQKVEFLVSFYNNEISEKSEIFDDQFSVERPDGSNFTLKIRSTKLEDSAMYFCASSGNDRHTFGSGTRLTVV.

The sample holds a few counts of this clonotype. This sequence joins TRBV5-1 and TRBJ2-3; D may be TRBD2 (6 bases). Germline V lookup: CDR1 SGHRS, CDR2 YFSETQ. V lost 6 bases to trimming and J lost 1 base, with 15 bases between them. CDR3 size: 15 residues. CDR3 region: CASTFSGYRTDTQYF. CDR3 DNA: TGCGCCAGCACCTTTAGCGGTTACCGCACAGATACGCAGTATTTT.

The chain combines TRBV27 with TRBJ2-6, with 8 bases fitting TRBD2. The CDR3 loop spans 16 amino acids. V lost 4 bases, J lost 4 bases, and 6 bases stayed unmatched. Germline CDR1 reads MNHEY; CDR2 reads SMNVEV (reference sequence). The CDR3 DNA follows: TGTGCCAGCAGTTCGGCGGGGGGATCGGGGGCCAACGTCCTGACTTTC. It specifies CASSSAGGSGANVLTF.

The chain employs TRBV28 and TRBJ1-2; TRBD1 is a possible D gene (5 bases). This CDR3 has 15 residues. V shed 7 bases and J shed 4 bases, with 19 bases lying between them. CDR1 is MDHEN and CDR2 is SYDVKM in the germline V gene. The DNA of the CDR3 is TGTGCCAGCACACGAGCCGGGGGGACGGTCTATGGCTACACCTTC. This gives the protein CASTRAGGTVYGYTF.